There are a few counts of the clone carrying this T cell receptor (beta chain). Its cognate antigen is unknown. A single record per CDR3 protein comes from TCRdb applying MiXCR to the reads. The data contain approximately 300,000 distinct CDR3 sequences, approximately 32% of them singletons. The sample comes from a study of T cell repertoires in cytomegalovirus infection. Study in general: Matching HLA type and CMV infection were both indicated by public TCR beta signatures.

The J segment lost 3 bases and the V segment lost 5 bases, leaving 6 bases of the junction unmatched. The CDR3 is 15 amino acids. Germline CDR1 is SGHVS and CDR2 is FQNEAQ. This sequence was found in a human donor in good health (CMV status not recorded). Some clones in this sample may be carry-over from other donors' samples. This chain uses TRBV7-8 with TRBJ2-1; 8 bases are shared with TRBD2. Specimen: cultured PBMCs, collected from culture after CMV antigen stimulation. The CDR3 loop is CASSTPRGGYNEQFF. In DNA, the CDR3 is TGTGCCAGCAGCACACCACGGGGGGGCTACAATGAGCAGTTCTTC.